This TCR beta chain was retrieved from a study of blood T cell repertoires in COVID-19. Study at large: Acute and convalescent COVID-19 specimens originated in the United States, Italy and Spain.

Authors' processing steps: Estimation of nucleated cell counts was performed using reference gene primer amplification. Produced via immunoSEQ multiplex PCR; TCRdb's table is partial and in-frame only. The V and J calls and clone size come from that table; D and trimming were worked out from the DNA. Of fewer than 200,000 clones listed, 75% to 80% are singletons. The CDR3 extends over 14 amino acids. Germline CDR1 SEHNR, CDR2 FQNEAQ (reference sequence). V gave up 1 base and J gave up 6 bases; unmatched junction bases: 2. The receptor was isolated from a woman aged 70-85 years with acute or convalescent COVID-19. Sequenced: peripheral blood. V usage is TRBV7-9 and J usage is TRBJ2-7, with 11 nucleotides matching TRBD2. The CDR3 DNA sequence: TGTGCCAGCAGCTTAGAACTAGCGGGAGCCGAGCAGTACTTC. It encodes CASSLELAGAEQYF.